These 7 T cell receptor beta chains were sequenced from one sample in a study of blood T cell repertoires in COVID-19. TCRdb's copy holds only in-frame clones and misses some; the assay was immunoSEQ multiplex PCR. Here the sample spans roughly 480,000 clones, 80% to 90% being singletons. The sample comprised peripheral blood. The receptor set was obtained from a young man with COVID-19, enrolled during active disease.

This clone was seen a single time. The J gene is TRBJ2-3, the V gene TRBV4-2, with 8 bases aligning to TRBD2. V was clipped by 0 bases and J by 4 bases; unmatched bases: 6. The CDR3 runs to 16 residues. Germline loops: CDR1 LGHNA, CDR2 YNFKEQ. Written as DNA, the CDR3 is TGTGCCAGCAGCCAAGATACGAGCGGGGGTGCAGATACGCAGTATTTT. Translating it yields CASSQDTSGGADTQYF.

The CDR3 sequence is CASSFDRVNSPLHF. The CDR3 DNA reads as TGTGCCAGCAGTTTCGACAGGGTGAATTCACCCCTCCACTTT. This sequence joins TRBV6-5 and TRBJ1-6; 7 positions match TRBD1. Germline V lookup: CDR1 MNHEY, CDR2 SVGAGI. After removal of 4 bases from V and 7 bases from J, the junction contained 4 bases not matched to a gene. The CDR3 has 14 amino acids.

This clone was counted a few times. CDR3: CASSLRREGVNYGYTF. Written as DNA, the CDR3 is TGTGCCAGCAGCTTGCGCAGGGAGGGCGTTAACTATGGCTACACCTTC. V is TRBV5-6 and J is TRBJ1-2, with D possibly TRBD1 on 5 matching bases. The CDR3 has 16 residues. The germline CDR1 and CDR2 sequences are SGHDT and YYEEEE. The V end lost 1 base, the J end lost 1 base, and 14 bases lay between the germline ends.

The CDR3 region is CASSSGDRVHGYTF. The CDR3 DNA sequence: TGTGCCAGCAGTTCAGGCGACAGGGTGCATGGCTACACCTTC. The chain recombines TRBV27 with TRBJ1-2, with 7 bases fitting TRBD1. V dropped 4 bases and J dropped 6; count of bases not matched to a gene: 8. This CDR3 has 14 residues. Germline V gives CDR1 MNHEY, CDR2 SMNVEV (reference sequence).

Note on this clone: The same CDR3 arises from other DNA sequences in this sample as well. V usage is TRBV9 and J usage is TRBJ2-7; no clear D. Germline assignment: CDR1 SGDLS and CDR2 YYNGEE. The CDR3 runs 14 residues. Between the trimmed V and J ends, which lost 0 bases and 0 bases, there was a span of 7 bases. The CDR3 spells CASSVVPSSYEQYF. DNA of the CDR3: TGTGCCAGCAGCGTAGTGCCGAGCTCCTACGAGCAGTACTTC.

This clone was observed a single time. The gene calls are TRBV7-9 and TRBJ1-1, with D perhaps matching TRBD1 (6 bases). The CDR3 is made up of 14 amino acids. The germline V gene encodes CDR1 SEHNR and CDR2 FQNEAQ (reference sequence). The V and J ends lost 4 bases and 3 bases respectively, with 12 bases between them. For the CDR3, the DNA is TGTGCCAGCAGCTCACAGGGATCGGACACTGAAGCTTTCTTT. Protein: CASSSQGSDTEAFF.

This chain connects TRBV2 to TRBJ1-2; weak D call: TRBD1 (5 bases). The CDR3 has 16 residues. Trimming left V 9 bases short and J 8 bases short, with 28 bases between. The germline V gene has CDR1 SNHLY and CDR2 FYNNEI. The CDR3 reads CARRQRVRGLLKGYTF. The CDR3 nucleotides read TGTGCCAGGAGACAACGGGTTCGGGGACTACTAAAGGGCTACACCTTC.